This T cell receptor (beta chain) originates from a study of shared clonotypes between healthy human individuals. V dropped 5 bases and J dropped 6; count of bases not matched to a gene: 12. Germline V lookup: CDR1 PRHDT, CDR2 FYEKMQ (reference sequence). The CDR3 covers 15 residues. Assay used: immunoSEQ multiplex PCR; TCRdb lists only in-frame clones, some missing. The sample yields about 960,000 clones, more than 75% seen once. What was sequenced was memory CD4+ T cells sorted from blood. Subset defined: CD45RA-negative fraction. This chain joins TRBV13 and TRBJ1-2; 7 nucleotides match TRBD1. The receptor comes from a man between 18 and 29 years old in good health. The CDR3 loop reads CASSMGDSGGHGYTF. The CDR3 DNA sequence: TGTGCCAGCAGCATGGGGGACAGTGGTGGTCATGGCTACACCTTC.